This T cell receptor beta chain was captured in a study of cytomegalovirus exposure and HLA in healthy donors. Germline assignment: CDR1 WNHNN and CDR2 SYGVQD (reference sequence). The germline V and J ends were trimmed by 8 bases and 3 bases, with 10 bases remaining between them. This CDR3 is built from 13 residues. PCR involved 60 Vbeta and 13 Jbeta primers. Measured with immunoSEQ multiplex PCR; TCRdb has only the in-frame clones, and not every one. The sample lists approximately 170,000 clones, around 86% occurring once. The sequence came from a male donor in good health and CMV-seronegative. The gene calls are TRBV10-1 and TRBJ2-2; D gene unclear. What was sequenced was PBMCs. CDR3 region: CASGQVDTGELFF. The CDR3 DNA is TGCGCCAGCGGGCAGGTTGACACCGGGGAGCTGTTTTTT.